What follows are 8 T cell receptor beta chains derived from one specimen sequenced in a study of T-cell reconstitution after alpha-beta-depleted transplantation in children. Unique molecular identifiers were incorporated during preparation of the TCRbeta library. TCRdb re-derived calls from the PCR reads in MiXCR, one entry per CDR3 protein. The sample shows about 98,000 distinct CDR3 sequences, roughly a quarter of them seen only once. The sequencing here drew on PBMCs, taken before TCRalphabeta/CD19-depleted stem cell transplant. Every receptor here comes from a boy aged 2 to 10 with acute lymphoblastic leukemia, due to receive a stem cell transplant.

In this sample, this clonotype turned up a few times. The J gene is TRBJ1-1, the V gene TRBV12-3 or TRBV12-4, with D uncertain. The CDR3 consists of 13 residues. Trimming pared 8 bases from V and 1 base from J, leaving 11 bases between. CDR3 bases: TGTGCCAGCGAAGCCTTCCAGAACACTGAAGCTTTCTTT. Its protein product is CASEAFQNTEAFF.

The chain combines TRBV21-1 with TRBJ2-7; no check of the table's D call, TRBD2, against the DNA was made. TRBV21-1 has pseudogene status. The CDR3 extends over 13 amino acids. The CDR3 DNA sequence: TGTGCCAGCAGCCCTCCCCAGGGCAACGAGCAGTACTTC. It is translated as CASSPPQGNEQYF.

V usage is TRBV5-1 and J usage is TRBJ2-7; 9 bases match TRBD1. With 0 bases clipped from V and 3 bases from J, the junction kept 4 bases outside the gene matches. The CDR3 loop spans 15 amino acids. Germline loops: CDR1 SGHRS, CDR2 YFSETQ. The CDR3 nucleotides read TGCGCCAGCAGCTTGGATGGACAGGGGATCTACGAGCAGTACTTC. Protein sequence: CASSLDGQGIYEQYF.

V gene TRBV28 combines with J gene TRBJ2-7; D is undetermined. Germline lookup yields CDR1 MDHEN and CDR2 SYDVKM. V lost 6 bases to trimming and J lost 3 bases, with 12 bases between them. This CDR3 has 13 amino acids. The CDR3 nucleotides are TGTGCCAGCAGCCCAGACACCAACTACGAGCAGTACTTC. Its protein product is CASSPDTNYEQYF.

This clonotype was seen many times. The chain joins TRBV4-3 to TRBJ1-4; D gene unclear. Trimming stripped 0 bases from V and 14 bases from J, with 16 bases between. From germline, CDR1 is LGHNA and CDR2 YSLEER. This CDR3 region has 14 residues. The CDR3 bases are TGCGCCAGCAGCCAAGAGAGGCACTCTTTTGGCCTGTTTTTT. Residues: CASSQERHSFGLFF.

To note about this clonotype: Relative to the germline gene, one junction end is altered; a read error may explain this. The CDR3 coding sequence is TGCGCCTGCAGCTTGGGAGGAAGGAGCAATCAGCCCCAGCATTTT. The encoded protein is CACSLGGRSNQPQHF. The chain recombines TRBV5-1 with TRBJ1-5; no definite D call. The CDR3 is made up of 15 amino acids. The germline V gene has CDR1 SGHRS and CDR2 YFSETQ.

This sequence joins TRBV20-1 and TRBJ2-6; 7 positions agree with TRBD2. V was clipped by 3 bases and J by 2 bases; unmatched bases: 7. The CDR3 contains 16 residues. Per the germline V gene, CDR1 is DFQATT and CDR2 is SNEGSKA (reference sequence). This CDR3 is CSARASGGTGANVLTF. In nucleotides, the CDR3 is TGCAGTGCTAGGGCTAGCGGAGGCACTGGGGCCAACGTCCTGACTTTC.

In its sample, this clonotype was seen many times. CDR3 loop: CASSYGRQTGELFF. CDR3 DNA sequence: TGTGCCAGCAGTTACGGGAGGCAGACCGGGGAGCTGTTTTTT. This chain joins TRBV6-5 and TRBJ2-2, with D possibly TRBD2 on 6 matching bases. V was cut by 2 bases and J by 5 bases, with 9 bases left in between. Germline assignment: CDR1 MNHEY and CDR2 SVGAGI. The CDR3 covers 14 residues.